The source of this T cell receptor beta chain is a study of metastatic and nonmetastatic thyroid tumors. Across the study: Repertoires from blood and tumor or nodule tissue of malignant and benign thyroid patients were compared. General study findings and limits: Malignant thyroid tumors reportedly exceeded benign nodules significantly in TCR beta diversity, with the difference appearing in blood and tumor.

This clone appeared a few times. What it binds is unknown. The sample holds other DNA sequences that translate to the same CDR3. Authors' analysis steps: CDR3 differences across clinicopathological groups were used to build a distant-metastasis classifier for papillary thyroid cancer. TCRdb re-analyzed the PCR reads using MiXCR. V and J calls and clone size were set by TCRdb, not the authors. Of tens of thousands of clones in the sample, about 13% are singletons; the top ten hold roughly 12%. Before thyroid surgery, none of the patients had received any treatment. The CDR3 is 16 residues long. V lost 4 bases to trimming and J lost 6 bases; unmatched junction nucleotides: 13. Germline V gives CDR1 SGHAT, CDR2 FQNNGV.

This chain joins TRBV11-2 and TRBJ2-3; TRBD2 matches at 7 bases. Sequenced material: blood. The receptor was derived from a female donor with papillary thyroid cancer or a benign thyroid nodule (not recorded which). Some clones in this sample may be carry-over from other donors' samples. CDR3 sequence: CASSSPPGRATDTQYF. CDR3 sequence (DNA): TGTGCCAGCAGCTCCCCCCCTGGGAGGGCAACGGATACGCAGTATTTT.